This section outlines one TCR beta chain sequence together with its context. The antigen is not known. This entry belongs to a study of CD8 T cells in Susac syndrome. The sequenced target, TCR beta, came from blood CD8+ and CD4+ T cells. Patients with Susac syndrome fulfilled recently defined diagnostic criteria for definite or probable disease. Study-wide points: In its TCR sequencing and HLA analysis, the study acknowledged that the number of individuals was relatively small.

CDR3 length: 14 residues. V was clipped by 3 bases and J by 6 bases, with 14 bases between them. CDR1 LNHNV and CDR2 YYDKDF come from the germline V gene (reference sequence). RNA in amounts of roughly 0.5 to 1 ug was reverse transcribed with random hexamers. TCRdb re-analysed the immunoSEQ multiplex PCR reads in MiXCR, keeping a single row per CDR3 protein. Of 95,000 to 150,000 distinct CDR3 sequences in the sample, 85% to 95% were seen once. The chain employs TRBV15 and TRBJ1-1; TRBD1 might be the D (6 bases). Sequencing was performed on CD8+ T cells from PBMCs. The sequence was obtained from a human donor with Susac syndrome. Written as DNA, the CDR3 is TGTGCCACCAGCAGTCTAGGGACAATGTCTGAAGCTTTCTTT. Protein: CATSSLGTMSEAFF.